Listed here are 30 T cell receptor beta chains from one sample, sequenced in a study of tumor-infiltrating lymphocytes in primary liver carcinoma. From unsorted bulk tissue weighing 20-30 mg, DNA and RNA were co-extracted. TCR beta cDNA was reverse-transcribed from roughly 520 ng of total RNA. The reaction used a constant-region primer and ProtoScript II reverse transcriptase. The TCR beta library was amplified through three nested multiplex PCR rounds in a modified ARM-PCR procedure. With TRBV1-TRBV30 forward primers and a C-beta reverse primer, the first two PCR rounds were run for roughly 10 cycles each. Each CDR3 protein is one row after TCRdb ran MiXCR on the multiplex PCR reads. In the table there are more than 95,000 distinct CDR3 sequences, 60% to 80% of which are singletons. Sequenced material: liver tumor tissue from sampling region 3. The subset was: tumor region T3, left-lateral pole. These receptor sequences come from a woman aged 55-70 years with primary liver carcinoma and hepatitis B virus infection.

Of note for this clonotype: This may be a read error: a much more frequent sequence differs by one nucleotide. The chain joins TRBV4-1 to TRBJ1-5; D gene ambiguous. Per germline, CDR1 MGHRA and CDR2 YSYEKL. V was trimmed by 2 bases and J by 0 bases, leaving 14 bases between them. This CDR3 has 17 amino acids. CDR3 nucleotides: TGCGCCAGCAGCCAACAGGTCACCCATTATAGCAATCAGCCCCAGCATTTT. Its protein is CASSQQVTHYSNQPQHF.

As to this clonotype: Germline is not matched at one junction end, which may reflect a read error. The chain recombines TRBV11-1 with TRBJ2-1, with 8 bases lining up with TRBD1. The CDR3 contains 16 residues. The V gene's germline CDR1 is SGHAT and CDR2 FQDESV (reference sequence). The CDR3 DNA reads TGTGCTAGCAGCACTGGGGGCACAGGGGGTTTCAATGTGCAGTTCTTC. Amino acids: CASSTGGTGGFNVQFF.

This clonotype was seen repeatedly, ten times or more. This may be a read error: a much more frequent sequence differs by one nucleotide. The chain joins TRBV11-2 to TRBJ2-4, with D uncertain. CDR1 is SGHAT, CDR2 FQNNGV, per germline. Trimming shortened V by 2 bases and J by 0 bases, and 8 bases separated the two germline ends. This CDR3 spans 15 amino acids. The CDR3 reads CASSLRLAAKNIQYF. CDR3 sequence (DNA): TGTGCCAGCAGCTTAAGGTTGGCAGCCAAAAACATTCAGTACTTC.

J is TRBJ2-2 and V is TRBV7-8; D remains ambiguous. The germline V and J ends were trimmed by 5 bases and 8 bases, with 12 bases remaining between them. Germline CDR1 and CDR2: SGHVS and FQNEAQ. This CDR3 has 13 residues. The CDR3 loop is CASSLITAGELFF. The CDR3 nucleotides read TGTGCCAGCAGCCTAATAACGGCGGGGGAGCTGTTTTTT.

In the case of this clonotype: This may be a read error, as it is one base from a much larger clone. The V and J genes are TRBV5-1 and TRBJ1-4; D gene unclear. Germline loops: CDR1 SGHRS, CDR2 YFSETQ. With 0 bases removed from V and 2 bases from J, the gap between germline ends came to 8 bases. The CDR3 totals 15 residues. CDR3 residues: CASSLDWDTNEKLFF. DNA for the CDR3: TGCGCCAGCAGCTTGGACTGGGATACTAATGAAAAACTGTTTTTT.

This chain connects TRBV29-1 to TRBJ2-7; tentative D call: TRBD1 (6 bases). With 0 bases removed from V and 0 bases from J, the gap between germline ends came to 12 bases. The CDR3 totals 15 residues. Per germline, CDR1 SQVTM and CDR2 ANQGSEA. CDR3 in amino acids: CSVEEGTLDSYEQYF. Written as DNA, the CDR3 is TGCAGCGTTGAAGAAGGGACACTAGACTCCTACGAGCAGTACTTC.

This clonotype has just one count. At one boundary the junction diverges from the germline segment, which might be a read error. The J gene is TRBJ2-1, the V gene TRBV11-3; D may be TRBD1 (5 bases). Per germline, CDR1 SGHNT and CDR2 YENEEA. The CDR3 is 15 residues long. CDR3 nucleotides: TGTGCCAGTAGCTTACGGGCCCAGGGTCACAAGGAGCAGTTCTTC. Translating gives CASSLRAQGHKEQFF.

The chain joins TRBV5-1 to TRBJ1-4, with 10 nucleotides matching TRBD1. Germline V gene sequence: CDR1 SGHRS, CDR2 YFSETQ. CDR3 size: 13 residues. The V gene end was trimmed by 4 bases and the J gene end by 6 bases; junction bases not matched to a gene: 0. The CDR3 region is CASSGTGDEKLFF. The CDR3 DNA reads TGCGCCAGCAGCGGGACAGGGGATGAAAAACTGTTTTTT.

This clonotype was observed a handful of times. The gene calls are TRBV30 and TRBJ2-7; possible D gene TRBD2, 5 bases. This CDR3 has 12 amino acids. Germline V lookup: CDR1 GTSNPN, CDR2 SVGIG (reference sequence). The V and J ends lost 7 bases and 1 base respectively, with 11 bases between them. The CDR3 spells CAFGIYSYEQYF. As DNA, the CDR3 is TGTGCCTTCGGGATCTATTCCTACGAGCAGTACTTC.

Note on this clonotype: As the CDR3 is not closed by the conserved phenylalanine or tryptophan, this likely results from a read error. CDR3 coding DNA: TGTACCAGCAGCCGAGGGACGGGACGAGACTACACCCTC. This translates into CTSSRGTGRDYTL. The chain links TRBV6-5 to TRBJ1-2, with TRBD1 as a possible D gene (5 bases). Per the germline V gene, CDR1 is MNHEY and CDR2 is SVGAGI. This CDR3 has 13 residues.

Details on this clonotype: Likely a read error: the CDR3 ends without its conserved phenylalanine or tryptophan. The CDR3 reads CASSSRPDRGAYSGNTIYS. For the CDR3, the DNA is TGTGCCAGCAGCTCGCGCCCGGACAGGGGAGCGTACTCCGGAAACACCATATATTCT. The V and J genes are TRBV11-2 and TRBJ1-3, with TRBD1 matching over 9 bases. The V and J ends lost 4 bases and 4 bases, in that order; junction bases with no gene match: 17. CDR3 length: 19 amino acids. Per germline, CDR1 SGHAT and CDR2 FQNNGV.

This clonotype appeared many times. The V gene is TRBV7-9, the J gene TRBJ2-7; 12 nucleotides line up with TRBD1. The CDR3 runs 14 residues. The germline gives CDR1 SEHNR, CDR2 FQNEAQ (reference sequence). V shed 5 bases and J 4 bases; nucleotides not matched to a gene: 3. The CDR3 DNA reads TGTGCCAGCAGCCCGGGACAGGGGGCATACGAGCAGTACTTC. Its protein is CASSPGQGAYEQYF.

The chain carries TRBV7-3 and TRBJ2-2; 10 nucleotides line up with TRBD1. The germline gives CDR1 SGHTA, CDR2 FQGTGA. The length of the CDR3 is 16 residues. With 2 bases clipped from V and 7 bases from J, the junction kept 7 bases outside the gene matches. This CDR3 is CASSLSGTGVGGELFF. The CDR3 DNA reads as TGTGCCAGCAGCTTATCTGGGACAGGGGTCGGCGGGGAGCTGTTTTTT.

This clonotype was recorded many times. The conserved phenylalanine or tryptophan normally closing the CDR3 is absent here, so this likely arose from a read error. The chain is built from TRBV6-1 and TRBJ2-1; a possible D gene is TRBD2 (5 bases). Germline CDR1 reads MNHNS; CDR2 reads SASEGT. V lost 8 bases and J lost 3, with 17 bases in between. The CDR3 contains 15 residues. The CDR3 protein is CASGREAGDYNEQFL. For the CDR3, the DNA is TGTGCCAGCGGACGAGAGGCGGGTGACTACAATGAGCAGTTCCTC.

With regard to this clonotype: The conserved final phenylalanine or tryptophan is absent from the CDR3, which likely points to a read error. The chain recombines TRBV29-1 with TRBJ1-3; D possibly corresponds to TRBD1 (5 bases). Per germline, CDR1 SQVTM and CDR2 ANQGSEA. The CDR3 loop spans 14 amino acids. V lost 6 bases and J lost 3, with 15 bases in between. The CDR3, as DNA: TGCAGCGTGCTAGACAGTAACTATGGAAACACCATATATTCT. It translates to CSVLDSNYGNTIYS.

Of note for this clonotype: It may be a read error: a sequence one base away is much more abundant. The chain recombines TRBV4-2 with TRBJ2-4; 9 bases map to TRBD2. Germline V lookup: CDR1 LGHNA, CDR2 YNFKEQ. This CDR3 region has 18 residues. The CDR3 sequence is CASSQDRAGGPVTNIQCF. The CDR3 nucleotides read TGTGCCAGCAGCCAAGATCGGGCGGGAGGGCCTGTAACAAACATTCAGTGCTTC.

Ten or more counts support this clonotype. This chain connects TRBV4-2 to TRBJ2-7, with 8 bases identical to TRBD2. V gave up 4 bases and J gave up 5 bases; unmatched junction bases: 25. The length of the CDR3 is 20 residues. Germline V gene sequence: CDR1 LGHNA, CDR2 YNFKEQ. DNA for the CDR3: TGTGCCAGCAGCCCCTCGGTCGGCGGGAGGAAACCGGCTTCCCTCCACGAGCAGTACTTC. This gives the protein CASSPSVGGRKPASLHEQYF.

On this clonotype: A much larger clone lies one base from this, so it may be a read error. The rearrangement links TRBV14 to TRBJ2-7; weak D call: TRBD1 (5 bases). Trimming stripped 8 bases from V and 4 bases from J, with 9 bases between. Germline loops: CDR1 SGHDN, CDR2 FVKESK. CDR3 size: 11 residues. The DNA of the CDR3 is TGTGCCAGCGGACATTATTACGAGCAGTACTTC. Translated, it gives CASGHYYEQYF. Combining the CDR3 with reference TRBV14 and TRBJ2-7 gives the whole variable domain EAGVTQFPSHSVIEKGQTVTLRCDPISGHDNLYWYRRVMGKEIKFLLHFVKESKQDESGMPNNRFLAERTGGTYSTLKVQPAELEDSGVYFCASGHYYEQYFGPGTRLTVT.

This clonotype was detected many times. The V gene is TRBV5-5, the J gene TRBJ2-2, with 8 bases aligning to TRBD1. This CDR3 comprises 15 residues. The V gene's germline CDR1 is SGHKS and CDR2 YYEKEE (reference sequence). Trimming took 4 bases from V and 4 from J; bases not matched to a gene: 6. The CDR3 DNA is TGTGCCAGCAGCCCCAGGGGGCATGGCACCGGGGAGCTGTTTTTT. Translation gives CASSPRGHGTGELFF.

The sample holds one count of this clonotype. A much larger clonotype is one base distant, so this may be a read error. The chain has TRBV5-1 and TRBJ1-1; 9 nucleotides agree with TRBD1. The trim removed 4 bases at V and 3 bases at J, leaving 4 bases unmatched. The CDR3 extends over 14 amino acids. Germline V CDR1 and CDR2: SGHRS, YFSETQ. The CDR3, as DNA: TGCGCCAGCAGCCGGGGGACAGGGCACACTGAAGCTTTCTTT. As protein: CASSRGTGHTEAFF.

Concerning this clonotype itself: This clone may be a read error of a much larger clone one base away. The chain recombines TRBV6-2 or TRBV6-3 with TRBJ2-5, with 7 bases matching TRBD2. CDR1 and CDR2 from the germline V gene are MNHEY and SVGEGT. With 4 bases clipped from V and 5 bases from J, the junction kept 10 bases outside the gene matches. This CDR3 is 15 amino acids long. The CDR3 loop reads CASSSDGRIYETQYF. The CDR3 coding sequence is TGTGCCAGCAGTTCGGACGGGAGGATTTATGAGACCCAGTACTTC.

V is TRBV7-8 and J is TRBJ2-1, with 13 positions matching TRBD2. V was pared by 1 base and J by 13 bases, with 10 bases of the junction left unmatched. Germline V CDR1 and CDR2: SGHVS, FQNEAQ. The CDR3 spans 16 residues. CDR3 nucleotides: TGTGCCAGCAGCTTAGTTGGGACTAGCGGGACCTATAAACAGTTCTTC. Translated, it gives CASSLVGTSGTYKQFF.

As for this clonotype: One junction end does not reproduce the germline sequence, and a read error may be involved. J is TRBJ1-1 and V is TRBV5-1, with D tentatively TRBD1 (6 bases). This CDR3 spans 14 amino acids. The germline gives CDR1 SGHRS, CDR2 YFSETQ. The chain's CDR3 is CASSLGTSNTEALF. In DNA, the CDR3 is TGCGCCAGCAGCTTAGGGACATCGAACACTGAAGCTTTATTT.

The CDR3 coding sequence is TGTGCCACCAGCAGGGGACTAGCGGGAGGCGGGGATACGCAGTATTTT. Protein: CATSRGLAGGGDTQYF. The chain is built from TRBV15 and TRBJ2-3, with 15 bases identical to TRBD2. Germline trimming cut 3 bases from V and 6 bases from J; bases unmatched to any gene: 4. This CDR3 contains 16 residues. Germline-derived CDR1 and CDR2 are LNHNV and YYDKDF (reference sequence).

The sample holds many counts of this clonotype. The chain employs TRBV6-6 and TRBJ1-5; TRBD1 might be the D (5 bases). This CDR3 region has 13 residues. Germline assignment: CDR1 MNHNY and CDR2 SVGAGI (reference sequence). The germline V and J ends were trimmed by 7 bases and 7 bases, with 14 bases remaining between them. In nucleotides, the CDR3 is TGTGCCAGCACCCGAGGGGAGGGGCAGCCCCAGCATTTT. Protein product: CASTRGEGQPQHF.

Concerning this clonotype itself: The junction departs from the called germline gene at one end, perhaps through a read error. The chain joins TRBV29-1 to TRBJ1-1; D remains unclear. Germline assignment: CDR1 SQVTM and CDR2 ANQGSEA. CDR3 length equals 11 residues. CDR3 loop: CSVSRGDEASF. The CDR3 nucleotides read TGCAGCGTATCACGAGGAGACGAAGCTTCCTTT.

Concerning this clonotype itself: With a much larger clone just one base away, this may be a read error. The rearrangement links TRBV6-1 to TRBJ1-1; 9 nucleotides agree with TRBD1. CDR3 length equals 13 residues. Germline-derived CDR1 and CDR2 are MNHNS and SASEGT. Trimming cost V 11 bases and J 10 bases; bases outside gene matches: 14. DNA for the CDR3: TGTGCCGGCAATGGGGGACAGGGTAATGTAGCTTTCTTT. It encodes CAGNGGQGNVAFF.

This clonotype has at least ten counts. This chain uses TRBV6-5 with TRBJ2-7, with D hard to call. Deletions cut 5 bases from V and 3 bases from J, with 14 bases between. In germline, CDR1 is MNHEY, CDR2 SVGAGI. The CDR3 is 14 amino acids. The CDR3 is CASSPLGYYYEQYF. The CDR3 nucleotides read TGTGCCAGCAGTCCGCTAGGATACTACTACGAGCAGTACTTC.

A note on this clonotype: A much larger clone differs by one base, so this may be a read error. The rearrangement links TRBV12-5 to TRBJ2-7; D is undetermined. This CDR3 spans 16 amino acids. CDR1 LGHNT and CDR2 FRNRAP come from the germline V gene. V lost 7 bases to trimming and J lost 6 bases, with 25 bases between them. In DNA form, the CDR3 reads TGTGCTAGTGCTTTACTACTGGGCCCGGTGGGCGTCGAGCAGTACTTC. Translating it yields CASALLLGPVGVEQYF.

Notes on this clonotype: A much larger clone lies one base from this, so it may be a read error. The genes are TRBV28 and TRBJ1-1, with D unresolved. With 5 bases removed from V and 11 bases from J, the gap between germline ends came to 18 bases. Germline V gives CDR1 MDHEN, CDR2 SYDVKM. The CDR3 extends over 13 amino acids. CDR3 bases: TGTGCCAGCAGTCCTGGGCGGTGGACGACGGCTTTCTTT. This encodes CASSPGRWTTAFF.